The 25 T cell receptor beta chains reported below all come from one sample, sequenced in a study of low-dose radiotherapy and immunotherapy resistance in tumors (dated by TCRdb to the early 2020s). First-strand cDNA was synthesized using Superscript III and a set of TRAV- and TRBV-specific primers, so that both TCRalpha and TCRbeta chains were covered. A roughly 20-cycle PCR with Phusion amplified the TCRs, pairing a constant-region primer with the adapter that was attached to the V primers. Through fastp at Q25 and MiXCR, TCRdb rebuilt clones from the public reads, retaining in-frame beta chains. All rows with the same CDR3 protein become a single entry with the most common DNA and genes. For this sample the table gives approximately 9,000 distinct CDR3 sequences, of which roughly three quarters were detected only once. Roughly 7.1% of the sample rests with the top ten. These receptors originate from a human donor with advanced metastatic prostate, ovarian, gallbladder or colorectal cancer (not recorded which). This table probably holds off-target reads from a library built for another chain.

The chain uses TRBV5-1 and TRBJ2-1, with 15 bases matching TRBD2. Trimming at V came to 4 bases and at J to 6 bases, leaving 8 bases not matched to a gene. Germline V gene sequence: CDR1 SGHRS, CDR2 YFSETQ. This CDR3 has 17 amino acids. CDR3 residues: CASSPRTSGRAGNEQFF. The CDR3 DNA reads TGCGCCAGCAGCCCCAGGACTAGCGGGAGGGCTGGCAATGAGCAGTTCTTC.

This clonotype has a handful of counts. V usage is TRBV5-1 and J usage is TRBJ1-2, with D perhaps matching TRBD1 (5 bases). Germline CDR1 and CDR2: SGHRS and YFSETQ. The CDR3 totals 14 residues. V lost 4 bases and J lost 6, with 16 bases in between. For the CDR3, the DNA is TGCGCCAGCAGCCCCGGGACGGGAGGAGATGGCTACACCTTC. Protein: CASSPGTGGDGYTF.

V gene TRBV5-1 combines with J gene TRBJ2-7; D remains unclear. CDR3 size: 12 residues. Germline lookup yields CDR1 SGHRS and CDR2 YFSETQ. The V end lost 3 bases, the J end lost 0 bases, and 4 bases lay between the germline ends. The chain's CDR3 is CASSSNSYEQYF. The CDR3, as DNA: TGCGCCAGCAGCTCAAACTCCTACGAGCAGTACTTC.

The table lists this clonotype with a count of one. The J gene is TRBJ2-5, the V gene TRBV19; TRBD2 agrees at 7 bases. The V segment lost 4 bases and the J segment 1 base; nucleotides outside the gene matches: 6. CDR3 length: 15 residues. CDR1 and CDR2 from the germline V gene are LNHDA and SQIVND (reference sequence). The CDR3 coding sequence is TGTGCCAGTAGTAGTGTACTAGCGAGCCAAGAGACCCAGTACTTC. Translation gives CASSSVLASQETQYF.

This clonotype has a handful of counts. The chain carries TRBV10-1 and TRBJ2-7, with 9 bases lining up with TRBD1. CDR3 length: 16 residues. Germline CDR1 reads WNHNN; CDR2 reads SYGVQD (reference sequence). V was pared by 8 bases and J by 0 bases, with 11 bases of the junction left unmatched. In DNA, the CDR3 is TGCGCCAGCGGAGGGACAGGGTCTGATAGCTCCTACGAGCAGTACTTC. Translation: CASGGTGSDSSYEQYF.

The chain recombines TRBV20-1 with TRBJ1-2; 8 bases fit TRBD1. Germline V gene data show CDR1 as DFQATT and CDR2 as SNEGSKA (reference sequence). The CDR3 consists of 13 residues. Trimming cost V 3 bases and J 5 bases; bases outside gene matches: 5. CDR3: CSASETGVYGYTF. The CDR3 nucleotides are TGCAGTGCTAGCGAGACAGGGGTTTATGGCTACACCTTC.

The chain uses TRBV9 and TRBJ2-2, with D perhaps being TRBD1 or TRBD2 (5 bases each). The germline gives CDR1 SGDLS, CDR2 YYNGEE. Trimming cost V 3 bases and J 5 bases, with 11 bases left between them. The CDR3 has 14 residues. The CDR3 nucleotides are TGTGCCAGCAGCGGGGGACCGATGACCGGGGAGCTGTTTTTT. Translation: CASSGGPMTGELFF.

The chain combines TRBV5-1 with TRBJ1-4, with 9 positions matching TRBD1. The CDR3 is 16 residues long. The V gene's germline CDR1 is SGHRS and CDR2 YFSETQ. The J segment lost 5 bases and the V segment lost 1 base, leaving 6 bases of the junction unmatched. CDR3 amino acids: CASSLSPTGGNEKLFF. DNA for the CDR3: TGCGCCAGCAGCTTGTCTCCGACAGGGGGGAATGAAAAACTGTTTTTT. The full variable domain, with the rest looked up from reference TRBV5-1 and TRBJ1-4, is KAGVTQTPRYLIKTRGQQVTLSCSPISGHRSVSWYQQTPGQGLQFLFEYFSETQRNKGNFPGRFSGRQFSNSRSEMNVSTLELGDSALYLCASSLSPTGGNEKLFFGSGTQLSVL.

V usage is TRBV7-2 and J usage is TRBJ1-1, with 8 bases lining up with TRBD1. The CDR3 covers 14 residues. V dropped 5 bases and J dropped 2; count of bases not matched to a gene: 4. The germline V gene encodes CDR1 SGHTA and CDR2 FQGNSA. CDR3 coding DNA: TGTGCCAGCAGCCGACAGGGGTTTAACACTGAAGCTTTCTTT. Translated: CASSRQGFNTEAFF.

The chain couples TRBV18 to TRBJ2-2; D may be TRBD2 (5 bases). This CDR3 spans 16 amino acids. Germline loops: CDR1 KGHSH, CDR2 LQKENI. Trimming stripped 1 base from V and 0 bases from J, with 9 bases between. Here the CDR3 DNA reads TGTGCCAGCTCACCACGCGGAGGAGCGAACACCGGGGAGCTGTTTTTT. Protein: CASSPRGGANTGELFF. Looking up the rest from reference TRBV18 and TRBJ2-2 gives the full variable domain: NAGVMQNPRHLVRRRGQEARLRCSPMKGHSHVYWYRQLPEEGLKFMVYLQKENIIDESGMPKERFSAEFPKEGPSILRIQQVVRGDSAAYFCASSPRGGANTGELFFGEGSRLTVL.

This chain joins TRBV3-1 and TRBJ2-4; the D gene is possibly TRBD2 (6 bases). The V end was cut by 4 bases, the J end by 0 bases, with 13 bases between. Germline loops: CDR1 LGHDT, CDR2 YNNKEL (reference sequence). The CDR3 length is 16 residues. The CDR3 sequence is CASSPTGLIAKNIQYF. The CDR3 nucleotides read TGTGCCAGCAGCCCGACGGGACTGATAGCCAAAAACATTCAGTACTTC.

The chain has TRBV4-1 and TRBJ2-1; 10 bases align to TRBD1. From germline, CDR1 is MGHRA and CDR2 YSYEKL. There are 19 residues in the CDR3. The ends lost 0 bases at V and 5 bases at J; junction bases unmatched: 13. The CDR3 sequence: CASSQDPPPTGGIDNEQFF. The CDR3 DNA reads as TGCGCCAGCAGCCAAGACCCGCCTCCGACAGGGGGCATAGACAATGAGCAGTTCTTC.

This rearrangement joins TRBV5-4 to TRBJ2-2, with 7 nucleotides matching TRBD2. V lost 4 bases and J lost 0; bases outside the gene matches: 3. This CDR3 contains 15 residues. Germline V gene lookup returns CDR1 SGHNT and CDR2 YYREEE (reference sequence). CDR3 in DNA: TGTGCCAGCAGCATAGGACTAGCGAACACCGGGGAGCTGTTTTTT. Protein product: CASSIGLANTGELFF.

V is TRBV5-6 and J is TRBJ2-1; D is uncertain. The V and J ends lost 0 bases and 8 bases respectively, with 3 bases between them. The germline V gene encodes CDR1 SGHDT and CDR2 YYEEEE. The CDR3 covers 11 residues. CDR3 DNA sequence: TGTGCCAGCAGCTTGGACCATGAGCAGTTCTTC. Its protein product is CASSLDHEQFF. Using reference TRBV5-6 and TRBJ2-1 for the parts outside the CDR3, the full variable domain is DAGVTQSPTHLIKTRGQQVTLRCSPKSGHDTVSWYQQALGQGPQFIFQYYEEEERQRGNFPDRFSGHQFPNYSSELNVNALLLGDSALYLCASSLDHEQFFGPGTRLTVL.

V gene TRBV28 combines with J gene TRBJ1-2; 9 bases are shared with TRBD1. The CDR3 has 15 residues. After removal of 6 bases from V and 2 bases from J, the junction contained 7 bases not matched to a gene. Germline V gene sequence: CDR1 MDHEN, CDR2 SYDVKM. DNA for the CDR3: TGTGCCAGCAGCCGACCGGGACAGGGAAACTATGGCTACACCTTC. Translated, it gives CASSRPGQGNYGYTF.

This clonotype came up once. This sequence joins TRBV30 and TRBJ1-1, with 7 bases aligning to TRBD1. The CDR3 contains 13 residues. Germline V lookup: CDR1 GTSNPN, CDR2 SVGIG (reference sequence). V dropped 1 base and J dropped 8; count of bases not matched to a gene: 7. The chain's CDR3 is CAWSGRQGSEAFF. The CDR3 DNA is TGTGCCTGGAGTGGAAGACAGGGAAGCGAAGCTTTCTTT. Drawing the rest from reference TRBV30 and TRBJ1-1, the complete variable domain is SQTIHQWPATLVQPVGSPLSLECTVEGTSNPNLYWYRQAAGRGLQLLFYSVGIGQISSEVPQNLSASRPQDRQFILSSKKLLLSDSGFYLCAWSGRQGSEAFFGQGTRLTVV.

This clonotype showed up just a few times. V is TRBV5-4 and J is TRBJ2-7; TRBD2 matches at 8 bases. The V gene end was trimmed by 1 base and the J gene end by 2 bases; junction bases not matched to a gene: 5. Germline values: CDR1 SGHNT, CDR2 YYREEE (reference sequence). The CDR3 is made up of 15 amino acids. CDR3 DNA: TGTGCCAGCAGCTTGATAAGCGGGAGCCCCTACGAGCAGTACTTC. Translated, it gives CASSLISGSPYEQYF. Together with reference TRBV5-4 and TRBJ2-7, the CDR3 gives the full variable domain: ETGVTQSPTHLIKTRGQQVTLRCSSQSGHNTVSWYQQALGQGPQFIFQYYREEENGRGNFPPRFSGLQFPNYSSELNVNALELDDSALYLCASSLISGSPYEQYFGPGTRLTVT.

This clonotype has just one count. The chain couples TRBV9 to TRBJ1-6; the D is unclear. The germline V gene encodes CDR1 SGDLS and CDR2 YYNGEE. Trimming pared 3 bases from V and 8 bases from J, leaving 9 bases between. This CDR3 has 13 amino acids. This CDR3 is CASSGNGDSPLHF. The CDR3, as DNA: TGTGCCAGCAGCGGCAACGGAGATTCACCCCTCCACTTT.

This clonotype turned up a few times. This rearrangement joins TRBV5-1 to TRBJ2-3; 10 positions match TRBD2. The CDR3 length is 14 residues. Germline-derived CDR1 and CDR2 are SGHRS and YFSETQ. V lost 5 bases and J lost 4; bases outside the gene matches: 4. CDR3 coding DNA: TGCGCCAGCAGGCAGCGGGAGGGAGCAGATACGCAGTATTTT. This gives the protein CASRQREGADTQYF.

The V gene is TRBV14, the J gene TRBJ1-1; D remains unclear. The CDR3 length is 16 residues. The germline V gene has CDR1 SGHDN and CDR2 FVKESK. V was clipped by 4 bases and J by 0 bases, with 15 bases between them. The CDR3, as DNA: TGTGCCAGCAGCCCACCTAGGAATACGTTGAACACTGAAGCTTTCTTT. Translated: CASSPPRNTLNTEAFF.

The CDR3 nucleotides read TGTGCCACCAGCAGAAACCAGAGGAACACTGAAGCTTTCTTT. Its protein is CATSRNQRNTEAFF. V gene TRBV15 combines with J gene TRBJ1-1; D is ambiguous. The CDR3 has 14 amino acids. Deletions cut 2 bases from V and 1 base from J, with 8 bases between. The germline gives CDR1 LNHNV, CDR2 YYDKDF (reference sequence).

This rearrangement joins TRBV2 to TRBJ2-7; 7 bases fit TRBD1. CDR1 SNHLY and CDR2 FYNNEI come from the germline V gene. This CDR3 contains 13 residues. V shed 5 bases and J 6 bases; nucleotides not matched to a gene: 7. This CDR3 is CASSLGAGGEQYF. The CDR3 coding sequence is TGTGCCAGCAGTCTAGGAGCAGGGGGCGAGCAGTACTTC.

V is TRBV5-4 and J is TRBJ1-1, with D possibly being TRBD1 (5 bases). CDR3 length: 14 residues. Germline values: CDR1 SGHNT, CDR2 YYREEE (reference sequence). With 0 bases removed from V and 4 bases from J, the gap between germline ends came to 10 bases. The CDR3 sequence: CASSLDQGPTEAFF. The CDR3 bases are TGTGCCAGCAGCTTGGATCAGGGCCCCACTGAAGCTTTCTTT.

The J gene is TRBJ2-7, the V gene TRBV11-2, with D possibly being TRBD1 (5 bases). Germline V lookup: CDR1 SGHAT, CDR2 FQNNGV. CDR3 size: 14 residues. Trimming stripped 6 bases from V and 1 base from J, with 13 bases between. CDR3 residues: CASRLTTVSYEQYF. CDR3 nucleotides: TGTGCCAGCAGACTAACGACAGTTTCCTACGAGCAGTACTTC.

The DNA of the CDR3 is TGTGCCAGCAGCTTAGACCGACAGCCCGGGGAGCTGTTTTTT. Translated: CASSLDRQPGELFF. The chain joins TRBV7-6 to TRBJ2-2, with D tentatively TRBD1 (5 bases). The V gene's germline CDR1 is SGHVS and CDR2 FNYEAQ. The CDR3 consists of 14 residues. V lost 1 base to trimming and J lost 6 bases, with 9 bases between them.